This T cell receptor beta chain was retrieved from a study of blood T cell repertoires in COVID-19 (dated by TCRdb to about 2020). Regarding the research as a whole: Samples from collaborators originated in the United States, Italy and Spain and spanned both the acute and convalescent phases of COVID-19. The material from the prospective study consisted of cDNA or gDNA derived from T cells, B-cell-depleted T cells, or PBMCs. Deeply sampled blood TCRbeta repertoires from subjects exposed to, actively infected with, or recovered from COVID-19 were included in the dataset. The repertoires were released in a freely available public database intended as a resource for research on the immune response to SARS-CoV-2. The samples were drawn from the first 160 participants of the ongoing ImmuneRACE study and from roughly 1,300 subjects provided by 6 global collaborators. A de-identified subject ID, COVID-19 status, age in years and sex were almost always included in the sample metadata. Where HLA class I and class II types were available, the types were taken from metadata supplied by the sample provider, not from assay-based typing. What the work shows at the level of the full study, not this receptor alone: The quantity of clinical and demographic metadata differed by source and by participant and was supplied without curation.

The immunoSEQ Assay, a bias-controlled multiplex PCR, was used to amplify TCRbeta CDR3 regions from genomic DNA. From the authors' description of their analysis: Within the assay, amplification of reference gene primers was used to estimate how many nucleated cells each sample contained. To quantify the absolute abundance of each unique TCRbeta CDR3 rearrangement, sequence reads were collapsed and filtered. Productive Simpson clonality was computed per sample as the square root of Simpson's diversity index over productive rearrangements. The table comes from immuneACCESS by way of TCRdb, which keeps in-frame sequences with V and J called. Part of the clones is missing from these tables; in studies checked, under half for an unresolved V gene and the rest for unknown reasons. V and J calls plus clone size are reproduced from that table; the DNA served to infer D and trimming. This sample holds approximately 360,000 clones; around 90% were observed only once. The ten largest clones add up to approximately 6.2% of the sample.

The germline V gene yields SGDLS for CDR1 and YYNGEE for CDR2. The junction shows trimming of 4 bases on V and 8 bases on J, plus 15 bases between the germline ends. From the cysteine through the phenylalanine, the CDR3 covers 13 amino acids. Solely the CDR3 DNA is kept, with 39 bases framed from the first base. For this clone: The antigen this receptor binds is unknown. No clone much larger than this one lies a single base away; base qualities are absent.

Whole blood was collected in K2EDTA tubes by collaborating institutions according to the institutions' own protocols. For TCRbeta analysis, collaborators shipped samples in one of three forms: frozen whole blood, isolated PBMCs, or DNA extracted from either of those sample types. The sequence came from a man aged 18-30 years with active or convalescent COVID-19. The receptor chain draws on TRBV9 and TRBJ1-2; TRBD1 might be the D gene, on 6 matching bases. Sequencing was carried out using peripheral blood. The DNA sequence reads TGTGCCAGCAGCCTACAGGGAACCAACGGCTACACCTTC. It translates to CASSLQGTNGYTF. Beyond the CDR3, the reference TRBV9 and TRBJ1-2 genes provide the residues; the full variable domain reads: DSGVTQTPKHLITATGQRVTLRCSPRSGDLSVYWYQQSLDQGLQFLIQYYNGEERAKGNILERFSAQQFPDLHSELNLSSLELGDSALYFCASSLQGTNGYTFGSGTRLTVV.